This paragraph covers one TCR beta chain sequence. The antigen remains undetermined. This sample was taken from a study of cytomegalovirus exposure and HLA in healthy donors. With 6 bases clipped from V and 1 base from J, the junction kept 2 bases outside the gene matches. Germline V gene lookup returns CDR1 LNHDA and CDR2 SQIVND (reference sequence). The CDR3 consists of 13 residues. The PCR was carried out with 60 Vbeta primers and 13 Jbeta primers. Sequencing used immunoSEQ multiplex PCR; TCRdb keeps in-frame clones, though not all of them. The repertoire consists of 120,000 to 150,000 clones, with around 81% occurring once and the leading ten covering approximately 6.3%. Study conclusions and caveats: HLA allele associations emerged for 15,000 to 20,000 TCR beta sequences in a later analysis, at 0.05 false discovery rate.

The receptor comes from a man aged 35 to 55 in good health and CMV-seropositive. The chain employs TRBV19 and TRBJ1-1; 7 nucleotides line up with TRBD1. Sequencing was done on a sample of PBMCs. CDR3 sequence: CASSWTGNTEAFF. The CDR3 region has the DNA TGTGCCAGTAGCTGGACAGGGAACACTGAAGCTTTCTTT.